This entry is about one T cell receptor (beta chain). Both 60 Vbeta primers and 13 Jbeta primers went into the PCR. The assay was immunoSEQ multiplex PCR, and TCRdb's table has in-frame clones only and misses some. Among 130,000 or so clones listed, almost 85% were seen once. This record belongs to a study of cytomegalovirus exposure and HLA in healthy donors. Study summary: Out of roughly 200 million T cells, an earlier analysis found some 110 million unique TCR beta sequences in total.

Unrecorded immune exposure was likely among donors, who were nominally healthy when sampled. The germline V gene has CDR1 MGHRA and CDR2 YSYEKL. J gave up 3 bases and V 3 bases, and 6 bases lay outside the gene matches. The CDR3 covers 16 residues. The source of this sequence is a man aged 18 to 30 in good health and CMV-seropositive. This sequence joins TRBV4-1 and TRBJ2-1; 9 bases line up with TRBD2. Sequencing was carried out using PBMCs. The CDR3 DNA is TGCGCCAGCAGCCATCCTGGGACTAGCCGCTACAATGAGCAGTTCTTC. Its translation: CASSHPGTSRYNEQFF.